Each of the 2 T cell receptor beta chains below was sequenced from the same sample in a study of T cell repertoires in cytomegalovirus infection. TCRdb independently ran MiXCR on the reads; one entry per CDR3 protein. Among roughly 500,000 distinct CDR3 sequences listed, around 11% were seen once. Sequencing input: PBMCs. The origin of the receptors is a human donor in good health (CMV status not recorded). Some clones in this sample may be carry-over from other donors' samples.

The chain is built from TRBV5-6 and TRBJ1-1; D is possibly TRBD1 (5 bases). V dropped 1 base and J dropped 8 bases, with 18 bases sitting between them. The germline V gene has CDR1 SGHDT and CDR2 YYEEEE. CDR3 length equals 15 residues. In DNA, the CDR3 is TGTGCCAGCAGCTTGTTGGAGACAGACCCTTCAGAAGCTTTCTTT. Protein product: CASSLLETDPSEAFF.

This clonotype was observed many times. This chain joins TRBV7-9 and TRBJ2-2; 10 nucleotides agree with TRBD1. The CDR3 has 16 amino acids. CDR1 and CDR2 (germline): SEHNR, FQNEAQ (reference sequence). V lost 5 bases and J lost 7; bases outside the gene matches: 10. CDR3 DNA sequence: TGTGCCAGCAGCAAACAAGCGACAGGGGGCGTCGGGGAGCTGTTTTTT. Residues: CASSKQATGGVGELFF.